The TCR beta chain described here comes from a study of cytomegalovirus exposure and HLA in healthy donors. Study outcomes and limitations: Associated with cytomegalovirus, according to the listing, were 150 to 200 TCR beta chains.

Worth noting for this clone: Its specificity is not known.

Germline V lookup: CDR1 SGHAT, CDR2 FQNNGV. This CDR3 comprises 14 residues. V shed 5 bases, J shed 4 bases, and the junction held 7 bases outside the gene matches. Vbeta (60) and Jbeta (13) primers were used in the PCR. The assay was immunoSEQ multiplex PCR, and TCRdb's table has in-frame clones only and misses some. The table lists approximately 220,000 clones, 65% to 80% of them singletons. This chain connects TRBV11-2 to TRBJ2-7, with 8 bases matching TRBD2. This receptor was obtained from a girl aged 2-9 years in good health and CMV-seronegative. Sequences were obtained from PBMCs. The CDR3 here is CASSPRTSRYEQYF. As DNA, the CDR3 is TGTGCCAGCAGCCCACGGACTAGCCGATACGAGCAGTACTTC.